This T cell receptor (beta chain) was retrieved from a study of T cells in localized non-small cell lung cancer. Study-wide results and caveats: Uninvolved adjacent lung had more T cell clonality than any other tissue, topping tumor. Among the top 100 tumor clones, a median about 58 appeared in adjacent lung. Longer overall survival was associated with a higher density of T cells in the blood. Because sequencing included only one region (of the tumor), heterogeneity remains possible.

Sequencing was performed with immunoSEQ multiplex PCR; in TCRdb, only in-frame clones are kept and a portion is missing. This repertoire shows 40,000 to 65,000 clones, roughly 86% found once; its top ten account for roughly 16%. In its sample, this clone was seen a few times. No antigen is known for it. The germline gives CDR1 MNHEY, CDR2 SMNVEV (reference sequence). V lost 6 bases to trimming and J lost 6 bases, with 21 bases between them. This CDR3 has 16 residues. J is TRBJ1-5 and V is TRBV27; D may be TRBD1 (5 bases). The sample in question was PBMCs, obtained before any cancer treatment. The sequence was obtained from a female donor with stage II lung adenocarcinoma. CDR3 nucleotides: TGTGCCAGCAGCCCTATGGGGGAGGGAGAAGGTCAGCCCCAGCATTTT. Its translation is CASSPMGEGEGQPQHF.